The 20 T cell receptor beta chains below come from one sample, sequenced in a study of PD-L1 blockade in urothelial cancer. The time point denotes: pretreatment peripheral blood. TCRdb's table, derived via immunoSEQ multiplex PCR, lists solely in-frame clones and lacks some. The table records about 56,000 clones, 65% to 90% of them present only once. The source was PBMCs, collected around atezolizumab (anti-PD-L1) treatment. Every receptor here comes from a man between 65 and 85 years old with urothelial cancer.

The chain uses TRBV6-4 and TRBJ1-1; D not resolved. Germline V lookup: CDR1 MRHNA, CDR2 SNTAGT. V lost 0 bases and J 3 bases, leaving 14 bases between the germline ends. The CDR3 has 16 residues. The CDR3 nucleotides read TGTGCCAGCAGTGACTCGGAGGTGAGGACGGACACTGAAGCTTTCTTT. Protein product: CASSDSEVRTDTEAFF.

This clone occurred once. Here the CDR3 reads CSVRQGAGNEQFF. CDR3 in DNA: TGCAGCGTTCGACAGGGGGCCGGTAATGAGCAGTTCTTC. The V call is TRBV29-1, the J call TRBJ2-1; 10 nucleotides agree with TRBD1. This CDR3 spans 13 amino acids. The germline CDR1 and CDR2 sequences are SQVTM and ANQGSEA. V dropped 5 bases and J dropped 7; count of bases not matched to a gene: 5.

The chain couples TRBV6-1 to TRBJ2-7, with D tentatively TRBD2 (5 bases). This CDR3 spans 17 amino acids. V was cut by 1 base and J by 0 bases, with 16 bases left in between. Germline lookup yields CDR1 MNHNS and CDR2 SASEGT. The CDR3 is CASSEVLVREFSYEQYF. Here the CDR3 DNA reads TGTGCCAGCAGTGAAGTTCTGGTTAGGGAGTTCTCCTACGAGCAGTACTTC.

CDR3 bases: TGTGCCAGCAGTGACTTTATGAGCAATCAGCCCCAGCATTTT. Protein product: CASSDFMSNQPQHF. The chain couples TRBV6-1 to TRBJ1-5, with no clear D. The germline V and J ends were trimmed by 3 bases and 1 base, with 7 bases remaining between them. The CDR3 has 14 amino acids. Germline CDR1 and CDR2: MNHNS and SASEGT.

The chain has TRBV7-8 and TRBJ2-1; no definite D call. The CDR3 extends over 12 amino acids. The germline V and J ends were trimmed by 6 bases and 7 bases, with 10 bases remaining between them. Germline V CDR1 and CDR2: SGHVS, FQNEAQ. The CDR3 sequence: CASSLPGNEQFF. The CDR3 DNA sequence: TGTGCCAGCAGTTTACCCGGGAATGAGCAGTTCTTC.

This sequence joins TRBV6-1 and TRBJ2-7, with 7 bases identical to TRBD1. The V gene end was trimmed by 7 bases and the J gene end by 0 bases; junction bases not matched to a gene: 9. The CDR3 sequence is 15 residues long. Germline lookup yields CDR1 MNHNS and CDR2 SASEGT. The CDR3 sequence is CASTLRDSSSYEQYF. In nucleotides, the CDR3 is TGTGCCAGCACCCTCCGGGACAGTTCCTCCTACGAGCAGTACTTC.

The rearrangement uses TRBV7-3 and TRBJ2-5, with D unresolved. The germline V gene encodes CDR1 SGHTA and CDR2 FQGTGA. Trimming stripped 1 base from V and 3 bases from J, with 6 bases between. The CDR3 runs 13 residues. CDR3 sequence: CASSLNPKETQYF. Here the CDR3 DNA reads TGTGCCAGCAGCTTAAATCCCAAAGAGACCCAGTACTTC.

This chain joins TRBV29-1 and TRBJ2-7; weak D call: TRBD2 (5 bases). This CDR3 has 13 amino acids. Trimming took 4 bases from V and 0 from J, leaving 10 bases between them. Germline loops: CDR1 SQVTM, CDR2 ANQGSEA. The CDR3 nucleotides read TGCAGCGTTGCTAGCCCTAGCTCCTACGAGCAGTACTTC. Translating gives CSVASPSSYEQYF.

The J gene is TRBJ1-1, the V gene TRBV5-5; a weak D match, TRBD1 (5 bases). Germline lookup yields CDR1 SGHKS and CDR2 YYEKEE (reference sequence). CDR3 length equals 17 residues. Trimming took 0 bases from V and 0 from J, leaving 15 bases between them. In DNA form, the CDR3 reads TGTGCCAGCAGCTTGGCCTTGGGACTCTTAATGAACACTGAAGCTTTCTTT. It codes for CASSLALGLLMNTEAFF.

V gene TRBV5-4 combines with J gene TRBJ2-1; 10 bases are shared with TRBD2. Germline CDR1 and CDR2: SGHNT and YYREEE (reference sequence). V shed 1 base and J 9 bases; nucleotides not matched to a gene: 7. The CDR3 consists of 15 residues. In nucleotides, the CDR3 is TGTGCCAGCAGCTTGAGGCTAGCGGGAGCGTCTGAGCAGTTCTTC. This codes for CASSLRLAGASEQFF.

The chain employs TRBV4-1 and TRBJ2-1; 9 bases are a match to TRBD1. CDR1 is MGHRA, CDR2 YSYEKL, per germline. The junction had 9 bases not matched to a gene; V was cut back by 2 bases and J by 7 bases. The CDR3 totals 16 residues. The CDR3 nucleotides read TGCGCCAGCAGCCAACCTCGGGACAGGGCATCGAATGAGCAGTTCTTC. Translated, it gives CASSQPRDRASNEQFF.

The gene calls are TRBV6-1 and TRBJ2-3; D possibly corresponds to TRBD2 (6 bases). Germline V CDR1 and CDR2: MNHNS, SASEGT. The CDR3 totals 17 residues. V was clipped by 1 base and J by 14 bases, with 28 bases between them. The CDR3 protein is CASSEVQTRIGHRYAYF. CDR3 sequence (DNA): TGTGCCAGCAGTGAAGTTCAGACTAGGATAGGGCACAGATACGCGTATTTT.

The chain couples TRBV7-2 to TRBJ2-2, with 8 bases matching TRBD2. V was pared by 1 base and J by 5 bases, with 9 bases of the junction left unmatched. Germline values: CDR1 SGHTA, CDR2 FQGNSA. The CDR3 has 17 amino acids. The CDR3 nucleotides read TGTGCCAGCAGCTTAGGCCTGGCGGGAGGTTCTACCGGGGAGCTGTTTTTT. It translates to CASSLGLAGGSTGELFF.

The V gene is TRBV13, the J gene TRBJ2-3, with a tentative D call TRBD2 (7 bases). V shed 5 bases and J shed 0 bases, with 15 bases lying between them. The CDR3 extends over 16 amino acids. CDR1 and CDR2 (germline): PRHDT, FYEKMQ (reference sequence). Here the CDR3 reads CASSHPRGASTDTQYF. The CDR3 bases are TGTGCCAGCAGCCATCCCCGGGGGGCTAGCACAGATACGCAGTATTTT.

The chain carries TRBV5-4 and TRBJ2-1; 11 bases match TRBD2. From germline, CDR1 is SGHNT and CDR2 YYREEE (reference sequence). The CDR3 is 15 residues long. V was clipped by 4 bases and J by 4 bases; unmatched bases: 4. This CDR3 is CASSISGGGYNEQFF. Here the CDR3 DNA reads TGTGCCAGCAGCATTAGCGGGGGGGGATACAATGAGCAGTTCTTC.

The V gene is TRBV18, the J gene TRBJ2-1, with a weak D call TRBD2 (6 bases). The CDR3 contains 16 residues. Between the trimmed V and J ends, which lost 0 bases and 7 bases, there was a span of 16 bases. Germline V gene sequence: CDR1 KGHSH, CDR2 LQKENI. The chain's CDR3 is CASSPPYSRDLNEQFF. Written as DNA, the CDR3 is TGTGCCAGCTCACCACCGTATAGCAGGGACTTAAATGAGCAGTTCTTC.

The chain joins TRBV5-1 to TRBJ2-5, with 7 bases lining up with TRBD1. Per germline, CDR1 SGHRS and CDR2 YFSETQ. The CDR3 covers 14 residues. With 1 base clipped from V and 1 base from J, the junction kept 1 base outside the gene matches. CDR3 region: CASSLRGLQETQYF. The DNA for the CDR3 is TGCGCCAGCAGCTTGAGGGGGCTCCAAGAGACCCAGTACTTC.

DNA for the CDR3: TGTGCCAGCAGCTCCCACAGGGTCTCTGGGGCCAACGTCCTGACTTTC. Amino acid sequence: CASSSHRVSGANVLTF. V and J are TRBV7-9 and TRBJ2-6; perhaps TRBD1 as D (6 bases). This CDR3 region has 16 residues. Deletions cut 4 bases from V and 0 bases from J, with 10 bases between. The V gene's germline CDR1 is SEHNR and CDR2 FQNEAQ (reference sequence).

This chain uses TRBV10-1 with TRBJ2-3; 11 nucleotides match TRBD2. This CDR3 region has 17 residues. Germline assignment: CDR1 WNHNN and CDR2 SYGVQD (reference sequence). V was pared by 2 bases and J by 3 bases, with 7 bases of the junction left unmatched. The CDR3 bases are TGCGCCAGCAGTGAGAACCCAGGGACTAGCGGAACAGATACGCAGTATTTT. Amino acid sequence: CASSENPGTSGTDTQYF.

V is TRBV5-6 and J is TRBJ1-6; D is uncertain. V was shortened by 6 bases and J by 6 bases, with 16 bases between the two germline ends. Germline V lookup: CDR1 SGHDT, CDR2 YYEEEE. This CDR3 region has 15 residues. The CDR3 reads CASTLGGNSNSPLHF. The CDR3 DNA sequence: TGTGCCAGCACCTTAGGAGGGAATAGTAATTCACCCCTCCACTTT. The variable domain in full, with the rest retrieved from reference TRBV5-6 and TRBJ1-6, is DAGVTQSPTHLIKTRGQQVTLRCSPKSGHDTVSWYQQALGQGPQFIFQYYEEEERQRGNFPDRFSGHQFPNYSSELNVNALLLGDSALYLCASTLGGNSNSPLHFGNGTRLTVT.